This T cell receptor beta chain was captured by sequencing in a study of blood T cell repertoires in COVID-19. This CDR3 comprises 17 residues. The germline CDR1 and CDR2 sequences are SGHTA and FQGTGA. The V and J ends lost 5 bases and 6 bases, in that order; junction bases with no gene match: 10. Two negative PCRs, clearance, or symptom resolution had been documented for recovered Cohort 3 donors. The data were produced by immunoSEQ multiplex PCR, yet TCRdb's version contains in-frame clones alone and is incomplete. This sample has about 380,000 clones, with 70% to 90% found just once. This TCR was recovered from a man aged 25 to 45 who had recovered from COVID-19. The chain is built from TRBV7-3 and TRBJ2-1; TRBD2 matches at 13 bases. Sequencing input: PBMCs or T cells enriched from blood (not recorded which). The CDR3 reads CASSQPLLAGGVNEQFF. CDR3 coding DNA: TGTGCCAGCAGCCAGCCCCTACTAGCGGGGGGGGTCAATGAGCAGTTCTTC.